This T cell receptor beta chain was documented in a study of T cell responses to AZD1222 COVID-19 vaccine. General study points: The sample set comprised mostly white British donors with more females, and clonal diversity was possibly underestimated. Nearly half of the spike-specific TCRs reportedly recognize variant regions that carry no mutations. Among vaccine-associated CD4 TCRs, coverage spanned spike, with dominance at 160-218 and 743-854. Repertoires were collected only later (after the peak T cell response had occurred).

Concerning this clone: Antigen: not known.

The CDR3 is made up of 15 amino acids. Trimming at V came to 8 bases and at J to 0 bases, leaving 8 bases not matched to a gene. CDR1 and CDR2 (germline): MDHEN, SYDVKM. The data were produced by immunoSEQ multiplex PCR, yet TCRdb's version contains in-frame clones alone and is incomplete. The data hold about 100,000 clones, with 70% to 90% observed a single time. This chain connects TRBV28 to TRBJ1-2, with 8 bases identical to TRBD1. This clonotype was sampled from an adult in good health. The source was peripheral blood, collected on day 0 of AZD1222 vaccination. CDR3 amino acids: CASLRGTGANYGYTF. As DNA, the CDR3 is TGTGCCAGCCTCAGGGGGACAGGAGCTAACTATGGCTACACCTTC.